The source of this T cell receptor beta chain is a study of blood T cell repertoires in COVID-19. About the study: Sources were T cells, B-cell-depleted T cells, or PBMCs; the material itself was cDNA or gDNA.

Germline CDR1 reads LGHNA; CDR2 reads YSLEER. The CDR3 length is 17 residues. Trimming took 3 bases from V and 2 from J; bases not matched to a gene: 5. Repertoires were generated with immunoSEQ multiplex PCR, while TCRdb's copy carries only in-frame clones and drops some. The sample has over 30,000 clones; 81% are singletons. Material for sequencing was peripheral blood. This receptor was taken from an elderly man with active or convalescent COVID-19. The chain combines TRBV4-3 with TRBJ2-7, with TRBD2 identical over 15 bases. In nucleotides, the CDR3 is TGCGCCAGCAGCCAGGCGGGACTAGCGGGAGGTGCCTACGAGCAGTACTTC. The encoded protein is CASSQAGLAGGAYEQYF.